This T cell receptor beta chain was sequenced in a study of blood T cell repertoires in COVID-19. Study-wide background: COVID-19 samples, acute and convalescent, were from the United States, Italy and Spain. PBMCs, B-cell-depleted T cells, or T cells were the source of the cDNA or gDNA that made up the material.

Living in 24 US areas, the participants were between 18 and 89 years of age. Assignment of participants to cohorts was predicated upon participant-reported clinical history. The CDR3 contains 16 residues. Germline values: CDR1 KGHDR, CDR2 SFDVKD. V lost 6 bases to trimming and J lost 7 bases; unmatched junction nucleotides: 12. Sequencing used immunoSEQ multiplex PCR; TCRdb keeps in-frame clones, though not all of them. Among approximately 220,000 clones, about 90% were seen once, and the ten largest hold almost 4%. The chain joins TRBV24-1 to TRBJ2-1; 9 bases are shared with TRBD1. The TCR sequence derives from a woman aged 25 to 45 with acute COVID-19. Sequences were obtained from PBMCs or T cells enriched from blood (not recorded which). In nucleotides, the CDR3 is TGTGCCACCAGTACATTGGGGGACAGGGAGGAGAATGAGCAGTTCTTC. Its protein is CATSTLGDREENEQFF.